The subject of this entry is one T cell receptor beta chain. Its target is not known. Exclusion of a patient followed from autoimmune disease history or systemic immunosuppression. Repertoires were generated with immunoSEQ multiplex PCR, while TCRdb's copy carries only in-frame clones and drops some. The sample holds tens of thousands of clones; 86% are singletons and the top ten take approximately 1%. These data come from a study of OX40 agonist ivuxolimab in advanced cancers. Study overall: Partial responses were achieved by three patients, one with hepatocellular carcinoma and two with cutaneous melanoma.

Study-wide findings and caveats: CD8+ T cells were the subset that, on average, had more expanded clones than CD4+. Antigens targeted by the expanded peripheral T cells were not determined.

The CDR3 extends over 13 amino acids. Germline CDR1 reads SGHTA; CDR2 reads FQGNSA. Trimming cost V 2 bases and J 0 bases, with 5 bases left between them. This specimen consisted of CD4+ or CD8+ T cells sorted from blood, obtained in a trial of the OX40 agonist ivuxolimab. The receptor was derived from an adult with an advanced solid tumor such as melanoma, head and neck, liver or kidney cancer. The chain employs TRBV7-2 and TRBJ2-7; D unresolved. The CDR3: CASSLKVSYEQYF. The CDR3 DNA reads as TGTGCCAGCAGCTTAAAGGTCTCCTACGAGCAGTACTTC.